The following is a TCR beta chain sequence with its context. The data stem from a study of OX40 agonist ivuxolimab in advanced cancers. About the study: Patients received intravenous ivuxolimab every 2 weeks at 0.01 to 10 mg/kg. Eligibility admitted prior anti-PD-1, anti-PD-L1 or anti-CTLA-4 therapy; roughly 37% had some. Partial responses were recorded for three patients, including one with hepatocellular carcinoma and two with cutaneous melanoma.

Libraries were prepared by immunoSEQ multiplex PCR; TCRdb keeps only in-frame clonotypes and omits some of them. The sample carries about 86,000 clones, about 90% recorded once. V was trimmed by 4 bases and J by 3 bases, leaving 14 bases between them. CDR1 and CDR2 (germline): SGHTA, FQGTGA. The CDR3 loop spans 15 amino acids. Sequences were derived from CD4+ or CD8+ T cells sorted from blood, sampled in a trial of the OX40 agonist ivuxolimab. The receptor was isolated from an adult with an advanced solid tumor such as melanoma, head and neck, liver or kidney cancer. This chain joins TRBV7-3 and TRBJ2-3; D is possibly TRBD2 (6 bases). The CDR3 protein is CASSSYARGTDTQYF. CDR3 DNA sequence: TGTGCCAGCAGCTCCTACGCCCGGGGGACAGATACGCAGTATTTT.